Reported below is one T cell receptor beta chain. The target antigen is unknown. This entry belongs to a study of T cell repertoires in cytomegalovirus infection. As for the study in general: In public TCR beta signatures, there were indications of both CMV infection and matching HLA type.

CDR1 SGHDT and CDR2 YYEEEE come from the germline V gene. Trimming took 0 bases from V and 8 from J; bases not matched to a gene: 4. This CDR3 is 14 amino acids long. TCRdb re-called the reads through MiXCR, storing one row per CDR3 protein. The repertoire holds some 920,000 distinct CDR3 sequences, with around 29% as singletons. The gene calls are TRBV5-6 and TRBJ2-1; 8 bases line up with TRBD1. The sample consisted of cultured CD8+ T cells from PBMCs, taken from culture after CMV antigen stimulation. The source of this sequence is a human donor in good health (CMV status not recorded). Some clones in this sample may be carry-over from other donors' samples. The chain's CDR3 is CASSLEGQVDEQFF. As DNA, the CDR3 is TGTGCCAGCAGCTTGGAGGGACAGGTCGATGAGCAGTTCTTC.